These 24 T cell receptor beta chains came from one sample sequenced in a study of CD8+ T cells in alopecia areata. The authors extracted RNA and reverse transcribed it into cDNA as the sequencing template. Sequencing was performed with immunoSEQ multiplex PCR; in TCRdb, only in-frame clones are kept and a portion is missing. Of over 90,000 clones in the sample, around 60% were seen once. Sequenced material: CD4+ T cells sorted from blood. These receptors were taken from a human donor in good health.

There are many counts of this clone. The CDR3 here is CASSPDRANQPQHF. The DNA for the CDR3 is TGTGCCAGCAGTCCGGACAGGGCCAATCAGCCCCAGCATTTT. The genes are TRBV27 and TRBJ1-5; 8 positions match TRBD1. With V trimmed by 5 bases and J by 3 bases, 3 bases remained unmatched. Germline assignment: CDR1 MNHEY and CDR2 SMNVEV (reference sequence). The CDR3 is made up of 14 amino acids.

The chain links TRBV14 to TRBJ2-1; TRBD2 matches 8 bases. The CDR3 length is 19 residues. Trimming at V came to 4 bases and at J to 4 bases, leaving 18 bases not matched to a gene. Germline lookup yields CDR1 SGHDN and CDR2 FVKESK. As DNA, the CDR3 is TGTGCCAGCAGCCCCCGCGGACTAGCCCTTTTTCGGGGTTACAATGAGCAGTTCTTC. Protein: CASSPRGLALFRGYNEQFF. The entire variable domain, with the rest obtained from reference TRBV14 and TRBJ2-1, is as follows: EAGVTQFPSHSVIEKGQTVTLRCDPISGHDNLYWYRRVMGKEIKFLLHFVKESKQDESGMPNNRFLAERTGGTYSTLKVQPAELEDSGVYFCASSPRGLALFRGYNEQFFGPGTRLTVL.

In its sample, this clone was seen a few times. The chain carries TRBV7-3 and TRBJ2-1; D might be TRBD1 or TRBD2, each matching 6 bases. Germline CDR1 reads SGHTA; CDR2 reads FQGTGA. The length of the CDR3 is 15 residues. With 5 bases removed from V and 7 bases from J, the gap between germline ends came to 18 bases. CDR3 region: CASSLGGIRANEQFF. The CDR3 nucleotides read TGTGCCAGCAGCCTAGGGGGGATCCGTGCGAATGAGCAGTTCTTC.

V usage is TRBV2 and J usage is TRBJ1-5; no clear D. Germline CDR1 is SNHLY and CDR2 is FYNNEI. V lost 6 bases to trimming and J lost 4 bases, with 10 bases between them. The CDR3 consists of 13 residues. This chain's CDR3 is CASRIGGNQPQHF. The DNA of the CDR3 is TGTGCCAGCAGGATAGGAGGGAATCAGCCCCAGCATTTT.

The chain combines TRBV25-1 with TRBJ2-7; TRBD1 or TRBD2 may be the D gene (5 bases each). The germline V gene has CDR1 MGHDK and CDR2 SYGVNS. V lost 6 bases and J 0 bases, leaving 15 bases between the germline ends. This CDR3 region has 15 residues. The CDR3 spells CASSDRGRDSYEQYF. CDR3 DNA sequence: TGTGCCAGCAGCGACCGGGGCAGGGACTCCTACGAGCAGTACTTC.

V usage is TRBV14 and J usage is TRBJ2-4; 7 bases align to TRBD2. The CDR3 sequence is 14 residues long. V was pared by 4 bases and J by 6 bases, with 6 bases of the junction left unmatched. Germline CDR1 SGHDN, CDR2 FVKESK. CDR3 amino acids: CASSRGGTGNIQYF. CDR3 nucleotide sequence: TGTGCCAGCAGCCGGGGAGGGACGGGAAACATTCAGTACTTC.

This clone was detected only a few times. The chain joins TRBV18 to TRBJ2-7, with D perhaps TRBD2 (6 bases). The germline V and J ends were trimmed by 3 bases and 7 bases, with 16 bases remaining between them. Germline CDR1 reads KGHSH; CDR2 reads LQKENI. CDR3 size: 14 residues. CDR3 loop: CASSPRRTREEQYF. Here the CDR3 DNA reads TGTGCCAGCTCACCGCGCAGGACCCGGGAGGAGCAGTACTTC.

In its sample, this clone was seen a few times. The J gene is TRBJ2-3, the V gene TRBV5-1; 10 bases match TRBD2. The length of the CDR3 is 15 residues. J was trimmed by 5 bases and V by 4 bases; bases with no gene match: 7. Germline V gene data show CDR1 as SGHRS and CDR2 as YFSETQ. The DNA for the CDR3 is TGCGCCAGCAGCCCATCAGCGGGGGGGCAAGATACGCAGTATTTT. Its translation is CASSPSAGGQDTQYF.

V usage is TRBV19 and J usage is TRBJ2-1, with 9 bases identical to TRBD2. J lost 8 bases, V lost 9 bases, and 11 bases had no gene match. The germline V gene encodes CDR1 LNHDA and CDR2 SQIVND (reference sequence). The length of the CDR3 is 14 residues. CDR3: CASRSGGRGDEQFF. CDR3 sequence (DNA): TGTGCCAGCCGTAGCGGGGGACGCGGAGATGAGCAGTTCTTC.

This clone was seen a few times. The V gene is TRBV6-5, the J gene TRBJ1-1, with no clear D. This CDR3 comprises 14 residues. V was cut by 7 bases and J by 6 bases, with 18 bases left in between. Germline loops: CDR1 MNHEY, CDR2 SVGAGI. For the CDR3, the DNA is TGTGCCAGCACCGAACAGAGAGGGAAACCTGAAGCTTTCTTT. Protein product: CASTEQRGKPEAFF.

The rearrangement links TRBV27 to TRBJ1-1; 9 bases align to TRBD1. Germline CDR1 reads MNHEY; CDR2 reads SMNVEV (reference sequence). Losses at the gene ends were 2 bases for V and 0 bases for J; bases not matched to a gene: 1. The CDR3 covers 15 residues. The CDR3, as DNA: TGTGCCAGCAGTTTAACAGGGGGCTTGAACACTGAAGCTTTCTTT. This codes for CASSLTGGLNTEAFF.

The DNA of the CDR3 is TGTGCCATCAGTCCGGGACAGGGGACAACTGAAGCTTTCTTT. It yields the protein CAISPGQGTTEAFF. The chain couples TRBV10-3 to TRBJ1-1, with 10 bases matching TRBD1. Germline V gives CDR1 ENHRY, CDR2 SYGVKD. V gave up 5 bases and J gave up 5 bases; unmatched junction bases: 5. This CDR3 is built from 14 residues.

This clone has a handful of counts. The chain uses TRBV7-2 and TRBJ2-1; 8 positions agree with TRBD2. After removal of 4 bases from V and 0 bases from J, the junction contained 11 bases not matched to a gene. The length of the CDR3 is 18 residues. Germline CDR1 is SGHTA and CDR2 is FQGNSA. The CDR3 DNA sequence: TGTGCCAGCAGCTCGTCGGCTAGCGGGCCGAGCTCCTACAATGAGCAGTTCTTC. Translation: CASSSSASGPSSYNEQFF.

The V call is TRBV7-2, the J call TRBJ2-3; D is undetermined. The CDR3 sequence is 13 residues long. Germline V CDR1 and CDR2: SGHTA, FQGNSA. Deletions cut 0 bases from V and 2 bases from J, with 3 bases between. CDR3 amino acids: CASSLAPTDTQYF. In DNA form, the CDR3 reads TGTGCCAGCAGCTTAGCTCCCACAGATACGCAGTATTTT.

The chain has TRBV27 and TRBJ1-5, with TRBD1 identical over 7 bases. The V gene end was trimmed by 5 bases and the J gene end by 1 base; junction bases not matched to a gene: 5. This CDR3 spans 15 amino acids. CDR1 and CDR2 (germline): MNHEY, SMNVEV (reference sequence). DNA for the CDR3: TGTGCCAGCAGTCAGAGGGGGCAAAGCAATCAGCCCCAGCATTTT. Residues: CASSQRGQSNQPQHF.

Worth noting for this clone: Other DNA sequences in the same sample also yield this CDR3. The V gene is TRBV5-1, the J gene TRBJ2-2; D remains unclear. The germline V gene encodes CDR1 SGHRS and CDR2 YFSETQ. Deletions cut 4 bases from V and 1 base from J, with 2 bases between. CDR3 length equals 12 residues. The CDR3 bases are TGCGCCAGCAGCCTGAACACCGGGGAGCTGTTTTTT. Protein product: CASSLNTGELFF. Drawing the rest from reference TRBV5-1 and TRBJ2-2, the complete variable domain is KAGVTQTPRYLIKTRGQQVTLSCSPISGHRSVSWYQQTPGQGLQFLFEYFSETQRNKGNFPGRFSGRQFSNSRSEMNVSTLELGDSALYLCASSLNTGELFFGEGSRLTVL.

The V call is TRBV28, the J call TRBJ2-1; 8 bases line up with TRBD2. The CDR3 totals 15 residues. J gave up 4 bases and V 3 bases, and 5 bases lay outside the gene matches. Germline V lookup: CDR1 MDHEN, CDR2 SYDVKM. The CDR3 reads CASSFAGGPYNEQFF. For the CDR3, the DNA is TGTGCCAGCAGTTTCGCGGGGGGCCCATACAATGAGCAGTTCTTC. Full variable domain (rest looked up from reference TRBV28 and TRBJ2-1): DVKVTQSSRYLVKRTGEKVFLECVQDMDHENMFWYRQDPGLGLRLIYFSYDVKMKEKGDIPEGYSVSREKKERFSLILESASTNQTSMYLCASSFAGGPYNEQFFGPGTRLTVL.

This chain links TRBV7-2 with TRBJ2-1, with 8 bases fitting TRBD2. From germline, CDR1 is SGHTA and CDR2 FQGNSA. The V and J ends lost 1 base and 8 bases, in that order; junction bases with no gene match: 7. This CDR3 contains 15 residues. The CDR3 nucleotides are TGTGCCAGCAGCTTAGGCGGGGGGCTTACTTATGAGCAGTTCTTC. Translated: CASSLGGGLTYEQFF. The full variable domain, completed using reference TRBV7-2 and TRBJ2-1, is GAGVSQSPSNKVTEKGKDVELRCDPISGHTALYWYRQSLGQGLEFLIYFQGNSAPDKSGLPSDRFSAERTGGSVSTLTIQRTQQEDSAVYLCASSLGGGLTYEQFFGPGTRLTVL.

The chain has TRBV30 and TRBJ2-5, with D tentatively TRBD1 (6 bases). This CDR3 spans 13 amino acids. Trimming stripped 0 bases from V and 5 bases from J, with 10 bases between. The germline V gene has CDR1 GTSNPN and CDR2 SVGIG (reference sequence). CDR3 sequence reads: CAWSVQGAETQYF. CDR3 coding DNA: TGTGCCTGGAGTGTACAGGGAGCGGAGACCCAGTACTTC. The whole variable domain, filled in from reference TRBV30 and TRBJ2-5, reads SQTIHQWPATLVQPVGSPLSLECTVEGTSNPNLYWYRQAAGRGLQLLFYSVGIGQISSEVPQNLSASRPQDRQFILSSKKLLLSDSGFYLCAWSVQGAETQYFGPGTRLLVL.

This clone has more than one count but fewer than ten. The V call is TRBV29-1, the J call TRBJ1-5, with D perhaps matching TRBD1 (5 bases). The V end lost 6 bases, the J end lost 7 bases, and 16 bases lay between the germline ends. The CDR3 is 13 residues long. Germline values: CDR1 SQVTM, CDR2 ANQGSEA. The CDR3 DNA reads TGCAGCGTCGGTTGGGGCTCGGGGCAGCCCCAGCATTTT. This gives the protein CSVGWGSGQPQHF.

V and J are TRBV9 and TRBJ1-2; TRBD1 aligns across 8 bases. The CDR3 has 17 residues. V lost 0 bases to trimming and J lost 5 bases; unmatched junction nucleotides: 12. The germline gives CDR1 SGDLS, CDR2 YYNGEE. The CDR3 DNA sequence: TGTGCCAGCAGCGTAGAGGGGCCGGGACAGGTTCCTTATGGCTACACCTTC. Protein: CASSVEGPGQVPYGYTF.

The chain combines TRBV5-6 with TRBJ2-3; D remains ambiguous. Trimming shortened V by 7 bases and J by 2 bases, and 8 bases separated the two germline ends. Germline CDR1 and CDR2: SGHDT and YYEEEE. This CDR3 contains 12 residues. CDR3 amino acids: CASAENTDTQYF. CDR3 coding DNA: TGTGCCAGCGCGGAAAACACAGATACGCAGTATTTT.

The chain couples TRBV29-1 to TRBJ1-4, with TRBD1 identical over 7 bases. V lost 4 bases, J lost 5 bases, and 7 bases stayed unmatched. The CDR3 sequence is 14 residues long. Germline V gene data show CDR1 as SQVTM and CDR2 as ANQGSEA. The CDR3 coding sequence is TGCAGCGTTGGAGACAGGGCGCAGAATGAAAAACTGTTTTTT. It specifies CSVGDRAQNEKLFF. The whole variable domain, filled in from reference TRBV29-1 and TRBJ1-4, reads SAVISQKPSRDICQRGTSLTIQCQVDSQVTMMFWYRQQPGQSLTLIATANQGSEATYESGFVIDKFPISRPNLTFSTLTVSNMSPEDSSIYLCSVGDRAQNEKLFFGSGTQLSVL.

This chain uses TRBV15 with TRBJ2-5; D is unresolved. There are 12 residues in the CDR3. Germline V lookup: CDR1 LNHNV, CDR2 YYDKDF (reference sequence). The V gene lost 5 bases and the J gene lost 10 bases, with 14 bases spanning the gap. The CDR3 here is CATSGSDQVQYF. For the CDR3, the DNA is TGTGCCACCAGCGGATCCGATCAAGTCCAGTACTTC.